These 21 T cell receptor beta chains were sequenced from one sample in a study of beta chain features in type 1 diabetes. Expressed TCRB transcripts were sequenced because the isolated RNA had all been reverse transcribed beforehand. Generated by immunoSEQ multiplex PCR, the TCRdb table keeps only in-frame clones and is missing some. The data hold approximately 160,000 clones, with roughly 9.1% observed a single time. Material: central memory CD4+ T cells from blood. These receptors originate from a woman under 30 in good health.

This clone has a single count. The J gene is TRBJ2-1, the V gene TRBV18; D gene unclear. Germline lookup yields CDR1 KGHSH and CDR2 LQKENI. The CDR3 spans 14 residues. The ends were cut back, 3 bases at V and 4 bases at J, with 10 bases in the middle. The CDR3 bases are TGTGCCAGCTCACCGACCGCCAGGTACAATGAGCAGTTCTTC. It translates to CASSPTARYNEQFF.

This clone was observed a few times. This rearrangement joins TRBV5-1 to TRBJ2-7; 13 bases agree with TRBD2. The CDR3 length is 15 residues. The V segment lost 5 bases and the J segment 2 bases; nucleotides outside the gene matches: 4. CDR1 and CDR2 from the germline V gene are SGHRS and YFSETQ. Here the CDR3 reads CASRGLAGTTYEQYF. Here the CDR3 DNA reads TGCGCCAGCAGGGGACTAGCGGGAACCACCTACGAGCAGTACTTC.

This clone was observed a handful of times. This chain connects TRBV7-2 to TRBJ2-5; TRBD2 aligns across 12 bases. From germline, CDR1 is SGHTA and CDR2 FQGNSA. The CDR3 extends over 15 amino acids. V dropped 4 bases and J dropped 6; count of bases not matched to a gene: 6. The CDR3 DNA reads TGTGCCAGCAGCTCAAAGACTAGCGGGGGACAGACCCAGTACTTC. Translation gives CASSSKTSGGQTQYF.

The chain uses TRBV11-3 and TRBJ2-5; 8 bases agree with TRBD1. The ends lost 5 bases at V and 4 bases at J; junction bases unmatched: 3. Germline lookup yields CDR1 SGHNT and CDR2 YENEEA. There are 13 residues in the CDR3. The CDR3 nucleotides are TGTGCCAGCAGCCCGGACAGGGTAGAGACCCAGTACTTC. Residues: CASSPDRVETQYF. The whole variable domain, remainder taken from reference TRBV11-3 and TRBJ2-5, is EAGVVQSPRYKIIEKKQPVAFWCNPISGHNTLYWYLQNLGQGPELLIRYENEEAVDDSQLPKDRFSAERLKGVDSTLKIQPAELGDSAVYLCASSPDRVETQYFGPGTRLLVL.

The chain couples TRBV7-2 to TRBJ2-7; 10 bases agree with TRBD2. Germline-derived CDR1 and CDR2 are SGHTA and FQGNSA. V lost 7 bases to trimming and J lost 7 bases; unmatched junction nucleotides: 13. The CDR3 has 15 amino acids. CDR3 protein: CASTLTRTSGGEQYF. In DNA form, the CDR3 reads TGTGCCAGCACCCTCACTCGGACTAGCGGAGGGGAGCAGTACTTC. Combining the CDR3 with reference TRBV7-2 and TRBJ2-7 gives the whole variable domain GAGVSQSPSNKVTEKGKDVELRCDPISGHTALYWYRQSLGQGLEFLIYFQGNSAPDKSGLPSDRFSAERTGGSVSTLTIQRTQQEDSAVYLCASTLTRTSGGEQYFGPGTRLTVT.

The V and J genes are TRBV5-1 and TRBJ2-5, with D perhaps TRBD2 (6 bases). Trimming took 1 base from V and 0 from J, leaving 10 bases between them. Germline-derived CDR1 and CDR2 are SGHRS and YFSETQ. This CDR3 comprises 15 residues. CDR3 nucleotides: TGCGCCAGCAGCTTGTTGAGGGACTACCAAGAGACCCAGTACTTC. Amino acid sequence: CASSLLRDYQETQYF.

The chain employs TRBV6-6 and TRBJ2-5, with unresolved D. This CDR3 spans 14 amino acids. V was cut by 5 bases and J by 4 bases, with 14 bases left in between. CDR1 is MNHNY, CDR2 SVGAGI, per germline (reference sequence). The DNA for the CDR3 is TGTGCCAGCAGTCTCGGTGCTCAGCGAGAGACCCAGTACTTC. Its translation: CASSLGAQRETQYF.

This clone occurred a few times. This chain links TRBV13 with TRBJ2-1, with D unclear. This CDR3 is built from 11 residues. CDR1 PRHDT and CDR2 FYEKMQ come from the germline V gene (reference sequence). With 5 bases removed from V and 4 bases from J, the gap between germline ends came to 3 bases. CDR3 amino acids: CASSEYNEQFF. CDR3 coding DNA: TGTGCCAGCAGCGAGTACAATGAGCAGTTCTTC.

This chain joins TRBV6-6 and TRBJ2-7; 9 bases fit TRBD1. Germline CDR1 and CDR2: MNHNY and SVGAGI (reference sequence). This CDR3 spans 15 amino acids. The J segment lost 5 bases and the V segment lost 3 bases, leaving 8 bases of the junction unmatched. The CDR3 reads CASSYSGTGLHEQYF. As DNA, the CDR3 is TGTGCCAGCAGTTATAGTGGGACAGGGCTCCACGAGCAGTACTTC.

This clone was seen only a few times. The CDR3 region has the DNA TGTGCCAGCAGCCCCCGGAACTCAGGACAAGAGACCCAGTACTTC. Residues: CASSPRNSGQETQYF. The chain links TRBV9 to TRBJ2-5; D is undetermined. The CDR3 spans 15 residues. The V end was cut by 4 bases, the J end by 2 bases, with 15 bases between. Germline V gene data show CDR1 as SGDLS and CDR2 as YYNGEE.

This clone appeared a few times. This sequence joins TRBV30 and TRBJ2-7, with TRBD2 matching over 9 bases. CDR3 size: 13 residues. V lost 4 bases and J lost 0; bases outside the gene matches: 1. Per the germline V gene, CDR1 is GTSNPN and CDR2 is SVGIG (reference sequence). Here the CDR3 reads CAWTSGASYEQYF. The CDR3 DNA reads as TGTGCCTGGACTAGCGGGGCCTCCTACGAGCAGTACTTC.

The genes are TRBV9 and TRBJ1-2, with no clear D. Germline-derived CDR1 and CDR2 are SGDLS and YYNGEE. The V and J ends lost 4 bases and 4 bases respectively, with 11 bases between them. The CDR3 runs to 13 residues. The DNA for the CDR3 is TGTGCCAGCAGCCCCCAGGCAGGCTATGGCTACACCTTC. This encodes CASSPQAGYGYTF.

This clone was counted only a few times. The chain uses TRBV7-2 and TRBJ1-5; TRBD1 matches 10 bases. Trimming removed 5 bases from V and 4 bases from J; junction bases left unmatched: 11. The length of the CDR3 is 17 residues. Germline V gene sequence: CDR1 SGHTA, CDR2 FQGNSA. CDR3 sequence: CASSPRGGQGLNQPQHF. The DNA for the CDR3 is TGTGCCAGCAGCCCCCGGGGGGGACAGGGGTTGAATCAGCCCCAGCATTTT. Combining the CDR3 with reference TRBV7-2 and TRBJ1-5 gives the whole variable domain GAGVSQSPSNKVTEKGKDVELRCDPISGHTALYWYRQSLGQGLEFLIYFQGNSAPDKSGLPSDRFSAERTGGSVSTLTIQRTQQEDSAVYLCASSPRGGQGLNQPQHFGDGTRLSIL.

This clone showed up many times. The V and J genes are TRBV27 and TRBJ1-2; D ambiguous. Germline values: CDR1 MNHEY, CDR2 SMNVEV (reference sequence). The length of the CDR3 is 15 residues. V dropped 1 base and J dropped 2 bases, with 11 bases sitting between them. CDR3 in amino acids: CASSLFHSGNYGYTF. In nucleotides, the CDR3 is TGTGCCAGCAGTTTATTTCACAGCGGAAACTATGGCTACACCTTC.

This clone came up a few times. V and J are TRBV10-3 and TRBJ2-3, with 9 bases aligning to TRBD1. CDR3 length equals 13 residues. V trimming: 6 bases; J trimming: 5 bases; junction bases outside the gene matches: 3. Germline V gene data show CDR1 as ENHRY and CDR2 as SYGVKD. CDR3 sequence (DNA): TGTGCCATCAGACAGGGGGCAGAAGATACGCAGTATTTT. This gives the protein CAIRQGAEDTQYF.

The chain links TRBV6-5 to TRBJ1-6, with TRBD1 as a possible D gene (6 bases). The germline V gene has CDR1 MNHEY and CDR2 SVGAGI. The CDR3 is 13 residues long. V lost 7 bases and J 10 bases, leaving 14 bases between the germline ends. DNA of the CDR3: TGTGCCAGCAAGGCGCAGGGGAACTCACCCCTCCACTTT. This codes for CASKAQGNSPLHF.

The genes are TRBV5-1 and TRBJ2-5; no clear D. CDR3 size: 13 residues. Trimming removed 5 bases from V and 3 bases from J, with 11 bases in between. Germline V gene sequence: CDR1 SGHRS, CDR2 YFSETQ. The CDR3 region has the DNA TGCGCCAGCAGTTTCCTCCCTGAAGAGACCCAGTACTTC. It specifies CASSFLPEETQYF.

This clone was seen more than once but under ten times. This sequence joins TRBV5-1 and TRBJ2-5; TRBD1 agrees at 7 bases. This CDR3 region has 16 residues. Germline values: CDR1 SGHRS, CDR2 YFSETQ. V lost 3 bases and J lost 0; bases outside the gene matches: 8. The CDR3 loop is CASSYPTGKDQETQYF. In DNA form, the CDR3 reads TGCGCCAGCAGCTACCCGACAGGGAAGGACCAAGAGACCCAGTACTTC.

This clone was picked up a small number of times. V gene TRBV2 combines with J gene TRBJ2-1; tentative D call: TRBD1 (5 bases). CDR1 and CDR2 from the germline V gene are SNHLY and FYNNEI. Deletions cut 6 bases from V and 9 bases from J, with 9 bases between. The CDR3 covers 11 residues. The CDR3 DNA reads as TGTGCCAGCAGGTATCAGGGTGAGCAGTTCTTC. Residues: CASRYQGEQFF.

CDR3 nucleotides: TGTGCCAGCAGCGCCAGGACTAGCGGGAGGGGAGAGACCCAGTACTTC. Translated, it gives CASSARTSGRGETQYF. This chain links TRBV7-2 with TRBJ2-5; 15 bases fit TRBD2. V was pared by 5 bases and J by 4 bases, with 5 bases of the junction left unmatched. CDR1 is SGHTA and CDR2 is FQGNSA in the germline V gene. This CDR3 is built from 16 residues.

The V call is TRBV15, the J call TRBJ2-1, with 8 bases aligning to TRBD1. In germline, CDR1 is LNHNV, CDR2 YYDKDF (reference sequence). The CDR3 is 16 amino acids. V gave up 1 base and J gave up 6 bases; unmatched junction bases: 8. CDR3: CATSRATGGTVNEQFF. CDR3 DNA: TGTGCCACCAGCAGAGCAACAGGGGGGACGGTCAATGAGCAGTTCTTC. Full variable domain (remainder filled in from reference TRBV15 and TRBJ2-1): DAMVIQNPRYQVTQFGKPVTLSCSQTLNHNVMYWYQQKSSQAPKLLFHYYDKDFNNEADTPDNFQSRRPNTSFCFLDIRSPGLGDTAMYLCATSRATGGTVNEQFFGPGTRLTVL.